The T cell receptor (beta chain) under discussion was sequenced for a study of technical replicates of blood from a few donors. V was clipped by 2 bases and J by 1 base, with 9 bases between them. The CDR3 runs to 14 residues. Germline V gene lookup returns CDR1 SGHRS and CDR2 YFSETQ. The repertoire was sequenced with immunoSEQ multiplex PCR; TCRdb's copy has only in-frame clones and lacks some. The table records around 85,000 clones, around 94% of them present only once. This clone was seen only once. This TCR derives from a human donor in good health. The rearrangement uses TRBV5-1 and TRBJ1-1, with D maybe TRBD1 (5 bases). The source material was T cells isolated from PBMCs. For the CDR3, the DNA is TGCGCCAGCAGCTTCGACAGTCAGAACACTGAAGCTTTCTTT. The encoded protein is CASSFDSQNTEAFF.